One and the same sample provided the 14 T cell receptor beta chains below, sequenced in a study of CD4 T cells in relation to SARS-CoV-2 and coronaviruses. CD4+ T cells from unexposed donors were obtained before the COVID-19 pandemic (2011-2018). Isolation of CD4+ T cells took place after nine to ten days in culture. These receptors lack a known antigen. Method: immunoSEQ multiplex PCR; TCRdb's copy keeps in-frame clones and lacks some. This sample has more than 15,000 clones, with about 77% found just once. The sample consisted of CD4+ T cells from PBMCs, cultured in vitro. All receptors derive from a human donor in good health.

The chain joins TRBV3-1 (or the pseudogene TRBV3-2) to TRBJ1-5; 7 bases are a match to TRBD1. CDR1 and CDR2 (germline): LGHDT, YNNKEL (reference sequence). The junction had 3 bases not matched to a gene; V was cut back by 4 bases and J by 3 bases. This CDR3 has 14 residues. The CDR3 is CASSLGTDNQPQHF. The CDR3 region has the DNA TGTGCCAGCAGCCTAGGGACAGACAATCAGCCCCAGCATTTT.

The chain uses TRBV27 and TRBJ2-1, with TRBD2 matching 8 bases. CDR3 length equals 14 residues. V dropped 7 bases and J dropped 9; count of bases not matched to a gene: 11. CDR1 and CDR2 (germline): MNHEY, SMNVEV (reference sequence). CDR3 DNA: TGTGCCAGCAATCACCCGGGGGGGGGCTTTGAGCAGTTCTTC. Translated: CASNHPGGGFEQFF.

The chain employs TRBV29-1 and TRBJ1-2; TRBD1 matches 9 bases. V was pared by 7 bases and J by 1 base, with 10 bases of the junction left unmatched. In germline, CDR1 is SQVTM, CDR2 ANQGSEA. This CDR3 region has 15 residues. The DNA of the CDR3 is TGCAGCGGGGAAGGGGGGACAGGGAATAACTATGGCTACACCTTC. It encodes CSGEGGTGNNYGYTF.

This chain joins TRBV30 and TRBJ1-5; perhaps TRBD1 as D (5 bases). Trimming pared 2 bases from V and 5 bases from J, leaving 10 bases between. Germline-derived CDR1 and CDR2 are GTSNPN and SVGIG (reference sequence). The CDR3 sequence is 13 residues long. CDR3 DNA: TGTGCCTGGAGTTCCCAGGGTGATCAGCCCCAGCATTTT. As protein: CAWSSQGDQPQHF.

Here the CDR3 reads CASGWGEISYNEQFF. DNA for the CDR3: TGTGCTAGTGGTTGGGGGGAAATCTCCTACAATGAGCAGTTCTTC. The V call is TRBV12-5, the J call TRBJ2-1; D is possibly TRBD2 (6 bases). This CDR3 is built from 15 residues. Per germline, CDR1 LGHNT and CDR2 FRNRAP. With 4 bases removed from V and 0 bases from J, the gap between germline ends came to 10 bases. The full variable domain, its missing parts supplied by reference TRBV12-5 and TRBJ2-1, is DARVTQTPRHKVTEMGQEVTMRCQPILGHNTVFWYRQTMMQGLELLAYFRNRAPLDDSGMPKDRFSAEMPDATLATLKIQPSEPRDSAVYFCASGWGEISYNEQFFGPGTRLTVL.

This clone was observed once. The V gene is TRBV11-2, the J gene TRBJ2-5; 7 bases map to TRBD1. Looked up from germline, CDR1 is SGHAT and CDR2 is FQNNGV. V lost 5 bases and J lost 5; bases outside the gene matches: 11. The CDR3 is 15 amino acids. CDR3 region: CASSRSEDRVETQYF. For the CDR3, the DNA is TGTGCCAGCAGCCGTTCTGAAGACAGGGTTGAGACCCAGTACTTC.

This chain links TRBV28 with TRBJ1-4, with TRBD1 matching over 8 bases. The CDR3 sequence is 19 residues long. Germline CDR1 reads MDHEN; CDR2 reads SYDVKM. With 5 bases clipped from V and 0 bases from J, the junction kept 14 bases outside the gene matches. The DNA of the CDR3 is TGTGCCAGCAGTCTCCCTCGACAGGGGAGGGTCGCAACTAATGAAAAACTGTTTTTT. As protein: CASSLPRQGRVATNEKLFF.

The J gene is TRBJ1-2, the V gene TRBV7-9; tentatively, D is TRBD1 (5 bases). Germline CDR1 and CDR2: SEHNR and FQNEAQ (reference sequence). The CDR3 has 15 amino acids. The germline V and J ends were trimmed by 1 base and 4 bases, with 13 bases remaining between them. This chain's CDR3 is CASSLELSTVYGYTF. CDR3 DNA: TGTGCCAGCAGCTTAGAGCTCTCGACAGTCTATGGCTACACCTTC.

The chain joins TRBV10-3 to TRBJ2-3, with D tentatively TRBD2 (6 bases). The CDR3 length is 14 residues. Trimming took off 1 base at V and 5 bases at J, with 10 bases between the two ends. Looked up from germline, CDR1 is ENHRY and CDR2 is SYGVKD. The CDR3 here is CAISEWRDEDTQYF. CDR3 bases: TGTGCCATCAGTGAGTGGCGGGATGAAGATACGCAGTATTTT.

This chain links TRBV2 with TRBJ2-5; D is possibly TRBD1 or TRBD2 (5 bases each). V was shortened by 7 bases and J by 9 bases, with 18 bases between the two germline ends. CDR3 size: 13 residues. Germline CDR1 reads SNHLY; CDR2 reads FYNNEI. The CDR3 protein is CASIRDADRAQYF. The CDR3 DNA reads as TGTGCCAGCATCCGGGACGCGGATCGGGCCCAGTACTTC.

CDR3 sequence: CASSLQDTGELFF. The CDR3 coding sequence is TGCGCCAGCAGCTTACAAGACACCGGGGAGCTGTTTTTT. V usage is TRBV5-1 and J usage is TRBJ2-2; D is ambiguous. CDR3 length: 13 residues. The germline V gene encodes CDR1 SGHRS and CDR2 YFSETQ. V was clipped by 2 bases and J by 3 bases, with 5 bases between them. Combining the CDR3 with reference TRBV5-1 and TRBJ2-2 gives the whole variable domain KAGVTQTPRYLIKTRGQQVTLSCSPISGHRSVSWYQQTPGQGLQFLFEYFSETQRNKGNFPGRFSGRQFSNSRSEMNVSTLELGDSALYLCASSLQDTGELFFGEGSRLTVL.

The CDR3 sequence is CASSQARAGGTDTQYF. In nucleotides, the CDR3 is TGCGCCAGCAGCCAAGCCAGGGCGGGCGGTACAGATACGCAGTATTTT. The chain couples TRBV5-1 to TRBJ2-3; D possibly uses TRBD1 or TRBD2 (5 bases each). The CDR3 totals 16 residues. V lost 4 bases and J 3 bases, leaving 18 bases between the germline ends. Germline CDR1 SGHRS, CDR2 YFSETQ.

The rearrangement links TRBV29-1 to TRBJ1-1; the match to TRBD1 covers 10 bases. V lost 3 bases, J lost 4 bases, and 5 bases stayed unmatched. This CDR3 is 14 amino acids long. Germline lookup yields CDR1 SQVTM and CDR2 ANQGSEA. The CDR3 bases are TGCAGCGTTGACAGACAGGGGGCTGGCACTGAAGCTTTCTTT. Translation: CSVDRQGAGTEAFF. Full variable domain (rest looked up from reference TRBV29-1 and TRBJ1-1): SAVISQKPSRDICQRGTSLTIQCQVDSQVTMMFWYRQQPGQSLTLIATANQGSEATYESGFVIDKFPISRPNLTFSTLTVSNMSPEDSSIYLCSVDRQGAGTEAFFGQGTRLTVV.

This chain links TRBV19 with TRBJ2-3, with D possibly matching TRBD2 (5 bases). Germline CDR1 is LNHDA and CDR2 is SQIVND (reference sequence). The CDR3 has 14 residues. V was clipped by 7 bases and J by 0 bases, with 11 bases between them. The CDR3 loop reads CASMAVASTDTQYF. CDR3 in DNA: TGTGCCAGTATGGCGGTAGCGAGCACAGATACGCAGTATTTT.